Considering frequency, the clone carrying this T cell receptor beta chain is medium-sized. Its cognate antigen is unknown. The read halts 3 residues ahead of the CDR3 end, with the missing end drawn from the germline J gene. This specimen comes from a study of Tregs in tolerant kidney transplant recipients. CDR1 is SQVTM and CDR2 is ANQGSEA in the germline V gene. This CDR3 is 13 amino acids long. Trimming left V 5 bases short and J 7 bases short, with 15 bases between. Recipient PBMCs carried a CFSE label and met irradiated graft donor PBMCs for approximately 6 days before FACS sorting. Using immunoSEQ multiplex PCR, the repertoire was profiled, and TCRdb retains in-frame clones only, with some absent. The ten most abundant clones cover 6.5% to 9% of a sample with around 3,000 clones.

The chain is built from TRBV29-1 and TRBJ2-1; D gene unclear. The clonotype comes from a human patient who received a combined kidney and bone marrow transplant. The material sequenced was CD8+ T cells from blood cultured with allogeneic cells, taken before the transplant. The chain's CDR3 is CSVSLATRNEQFF. The CDR3 bases that were read are TGCAGCGTTAGTTTAGCCACAAGGAATGAG.